Shown below are 18 T cell receptor beta chains from a single sample sequenced in a study of regulatory T cells in long-lasting Graves disease. With iRepertoire HTBI primers and Arm-PCR of CDR3 regions, TCR beta libraries were built. TCRdb redid the calling of the multiplex PCR reads with MiXCR, one entry per CDR3 protein. Of approximately 440,000 distinct CDR3 sequences listed, about a sixth are singletons. Time point in this sample: newly diagnosed GD, antithyroid drugs for less than 3 months. PBMC RNA was the source of the TCR library. Another study also made use of these data, one on T cells in Graves' hyperthyroidism and ophthalmopathy.

Sequencing used peripheral blood mononuclear cells (PBMCs), obtained at new diagnosis, from a patient treated with antithyroid drugs. These receptors all come from a man aged 40-49 years with Graves disease.

This clonotype was seen repeatedly, ten times or more. The chain carries TRBV7-8 and TRBJ2-7; D unclear. CDR1 is SGHVS, CDR2 FQNEAQ, per germline. V was shortened by 1 base and J by 5 bases, with 9 bases between the two germline ends. The CDR3 runs to 13 residues. CDR3: CASSLVPVDEQYF. In nucleotides, the CDR3 is TGTGCCAGCAGCTTAGTGCCGGTGGACGAGCAGTACTTC.

This clonotype was detected many times. The chain recombines TRBV20-1 with TRBJ2-7; 7 bases fit TRBD1. The germline gives CDR1 DFQATT, CDR2 SNEGSKA (reference sequence). CDR3 length equals 15 residues. V gave up 0 bases and J gave up 3 bases; unmatched junction bases: 8. The CDR3 sequence: CSARDPGTVSYEQYF. CDR3 nucleotide sequence: TGCAGTGCTAGAGATCCCGGGACAGTAAGCTACGAGCAGTACTTC.

The CDR3 region is CASSPHRGQGASDTQYF. CDR3 sequence (DNA): TGTGCCAGCAGTCCCCACCGGGGACAGGGGGCGTCAGATACGCAGTATTTT. V usage is TRBV28 and J usage is TRBJ2-3, with 12 bases lining up with TRBD1. Germline V gene lookup returns CDR1 MDHEN and CDR2 SYDVKM. The V segment lost 5 bases and the J segment 4 bases; nucleotides outside the gene matches: 10. This CDR3 is 17 amino acids long.

In this sample, this clonotype turned up many times. At one boundary the junction diverges from the germline segment, which might be a read error. The chain employs TRBV5-1 and TRBJ2-2; no definite D call. CDR1 is SGHRS, CDR2 YFSETQ, per germline. The CDR3 runs 13 residues. CDR3 sequence (DNA): TGTGCCAGCAGCTTGGTAACGACTGGGGAGCTGTTTTTT. The encoded protein is CASSLVTTGELFF. The complete variable domain, with remaining parts taken from reference TRBV5-1 and TRBJ2-2, reads KAGVTQTPRYLIKTRGQQVTLSCSPISGHRSVSWYQQTPGQGLQFLFEYFSETQRNKGNFPGRFSGRQFSNSRSEMNVSTLELGDSALYLCASSLVTTGELFFGEGSRLTVL.

V usage is TRBV3-1 and J usage is TRBJ2-7, with D uncertain. Trimming pared 5 bases from V and 5 bases from J, leaving 10 bases between. Germline V gene lookup returns CDR1 LGHDT and CDR2 YNNKEL (reference sequence). CDR3 size: 12 residues. The CDR3 region has the DNA TGTGCCAGCAGCTCAATAGGGAACGAGCAGTACTTC. It yields the protein CASSSIGNEQYF.

The rearrangement uses TRBV6-2 or TRBV6-3 and TRBJ2-4; D might be TRBD2 (7 bases). CDR1 and CDR2 from the germline V gene are MNHEY and SVGEGT. Trimming took 2 bases from V and 5 from J, leaving 16 bases between them. This CDR3 contains 16 residues. CDR3 amino acids: CASSYGTGRGQNIQYF. DNA for the CDR3: TGTGCCAGCAGTTACGGTACAGGGAGGGGCCAAAACATTCAGTACTTC.

This clonotype was detected ten times or more. CDR3 in amino acids: CASDRGRGLYTEAFF. CDR3 bases: TGTGCCAGCGACCGGGGCAGGGGGCTATACACTGAAGCTTTCTTT. The chain couples TRBV12-3 or TRBV12-4 to TRBJ1-1; 8 bases are shared with TRBD1. This CDR3 comprises 15 residues. Trimming took 8 bases from V and 3 from J; bases not matched to a gene: 11.

This clonotype has at least ten counts. This chain connects TRBV20-1 to TRBJ1-2; D not certain. The CDR3 spans 12 residues. Germline values: CDR1 DFQATT, CDR2 SNEGSKA (reference sequence). The V gene lost 6 bases and the J gene lost 8 bases, with 16 bases spanning the gap. The CDR3 DNA is TGCAGTGCCCAAGGCCTTGAGCTGGGCTACACCTTC. As protein: CSAQGLELGYTF.

The chain couples TRBV19 to TRBJ1-1, with D possibly matching TRBD1 (6 bases). There are 14 residues in the CDR3. V dropped 3 bases and J dropped 5 bases, with 13 bases sitting between them. The germline V gene encodes CDR1 LNHDA and CDR2 SQIVND (reference sequence). CDR3 amino acids: CASSMGHRGTEAFF. The CDR3 bases are TGTGCCAGTAGTATGGGACACCGGGGGACTGAAGCTTTCTTT.

The chain employs TRBV19 and TRBJ2-2; D unresolved. Trimming stripped 3 bases from V and 3 bases from J, with 11 bases between. The CDR3 sequence is 15 residues long. Germline-derived CDR1 and CDR2 are LNHDA and SQIVND (reference sequence). Here the CDR3 DNA reads TGTGCCAGTAGTATTAGGGCTTGGTACACCGGGGAGCTGTTTTTT. Amino acids: CASSIRAWYTGELFF.

In its sample, this clonotype was seen many times. The chain combines TRBV3-1 with TRBJ2-7; the D gene is possibly TRBD2 (5 bases). CDR1 and CDR2 (germline): LGHDT, YNNKEL (reference sequence). The CDR3 is 13 residues long. Trimming removed 9 bases from V and 3 bases from J, with 15 bases in between. DNA for the CDR3: TGTGCCAGAGAAGATACGGGAATCTACGAGCAGTACTTC. Translated: CAREDTGIYEQYF.

This clonotype has at least ten counts. The chain combines TRBV29-1 with TRBJ1-2; TRBD1 is a possible D gene (6 bases). Germline CDR1 and CDR2: SQVTM and ANQGSEA. With 3 bases removed from V and 4 bases from J, the gap between germline ends came to 15 bases. The length of the CDR3 is 14 residues. CDR3 region: CSVEEDTGFYGYTF. DNA for the CDR3: TGCAGCGTTGAGGAAGACACAGGGTTCTATGGCTACACCTTC.

The chain joins TRBV6-2 or TRBV6-3 to TRBJ2-3; D is unresolved. The CDR3 is 11 residues long. Germline loops: CDR1 MNHEY, CDR2 SVGEGT. Trimming left V 10 bases short and J 5 bases short, with 10 bases between. The DNA for the CDR3 is TGTGCCACCGCTCTAGGAGATACGCAGTATTTT. Protein product: CATALGDTQYF.

The V gene is TRBV7-9, the J gene TRBJ2-1, with TRBD2 matching 10 bases. This CDR3 is 14 amino acids long. J was trimmed by 3 bases and V by 8 bases; bases with no gene match: 4. Per the germline V gene, CDR1 is SEHNR and CDR2 is FQNEAQ (reference sequence). CDR3 DNA: TGTGCCAGCTTTCTAGCGGGAGTCTACAATGAGCAGTTCTTC. It codes for CASFLAGVYNEQFF.

This clonotype was counted at least ten times. The rearrangement links TRBV28 to TRBJ1-1; no reliable D call. Germline CDR1 is MDHEN and CDR2 is SYDVKM. This CDR3 spans 14 amino acids. V was clipped by 0 bases and J by 0 bases, with 5 bases between them. CDR3 in DNA: TGTGCCAGCAGTTTATGGACGGTGAACACTGAAGCTTTCTTT. The encoded protein is CASSLWTVNTEAFF.

This clonotype occurred many times. The chain recombines TRBV2 with TRBJ2-5; D is possibly TRBD1 (6 bases). V lost 6 bases and J lost 5, with 19 bases in between. Germline V gives CDR1 SNHLY, CDR2 FYNNEI. The CDR3 length is 15 residues. The CDR3 reads CASSARDTFGETQYF. The CDR3 DNA follows: TGTGCCAGCAGCGCCCGGGACACCTTTGGTGAGACCCAGTACTTC.

In its sample, this clonotype was seen many times. This sequence joins TRBV7-3 and TRBJ2-7; D remains unclear. V lost 5 bases, J lost 2 bases, and 13 bases lay in between. The CDR3 has 14 residues. The germline CDR1 and CDR2 sequences are SGHTA and FQGTGA. CDR3 in amino acids: CASSQLDSPYEQYF. CDR3 nucleotide sequence: TGTGCCAGCAGCCAATTAGACTCCCCCTACGAGCAGTACTTC. The full variable domain, with the rest looked up from reference TRBV7-3 and TRBJ2-7, is GAGVSQTPSNKVTEKGKYVELRCDPISGHTALYWYRQSLGQGPEFLIYFQGTGAADDSGLPNDRFFAVRPEGSVSTLKIQRTERGDSAVYLCASSQLDSPYEQYFGPGTRLTVT.

The V gene is TRBV20-1, the J gene TRBJ2-2; 11 bases map to TRBD2. With V trimmed by 6 bases and J by 0 bases, 0 bases remained unmatched. Germline V gene lookup returns CDR1 DFQATT and CDR2 SNEGSKA (reference sequence). The length of the CDR3 is 14 residues. CDR3 nucleotide sequence: TGCAGTGCGACTAGCGGGACGAACACCGGGGAGCTGTTTTTT. Its protein product is CSATSGTNTGELFF.